These 20 T cell receptor beta chains were sequenced from one sample in a study of blood T cells in healthy people across ages (dated by TCRdb to 2013 to 2016). Libraries were made using 5' RACE. The instrument was an Illumina HiSeq 2500. The second PCR ran for about 6 to 12 cycles and used a J-beta primer mix along with a sample-barcoded 5' primer. In-frame beta chains were kept once TCRdb had trimmed the public reads at Q25 with fastp and called clones with MiXCR. A single entry per CDR3 protein holds the most common genes and DNA from its merged rows. The sample table records 800,000 or so distinct CDR3 sequences; approximately 25% of these occur just once. 3% to 4% of the sample is in the top ten clones. This sample also appeared in a second study, on T cells of mothers and their children.

Sequencing was performed on blood. The receptors were gathered from a boy under 18 in good health.

This sequence joins TRBV15 and TRBJ1-2; TRBD1 aligns across 9 bases. The V segment lost 0 bases and the J segment 8 bases; nucleotides outside the gene matches: 7. The CDR3 runs to 15 residues. The germline V gene encodes CDR1 LNHNV and CDR2 YYDKDF (reference sequence). CDR3 loop: CATSRDGTGLRGYTF. DNA of the CDR3: TGTGCCACCAGCAGAGATGGGACAGGGCTACGGGGCTACACCTTC.

This clonotype was counted between two and nine times. The V and J genes are TRBV7-2 and TRBJ2-7; 7 nucleotides line up with TRBD2. J lost 0 bases, V lost 4 bases, and 6 bases had no gene match. CDR3 length equals 15 residues. Per germline, CDR1 SGHTA and CDR2 FQGNSA. This CDR3 reads CASSSYSGVSYEQYF. The CDR3 bases are TGTGCCAGCAGCTCTTACAGCGGGGTCTCCTACGAGCAGTACTTC. Based on the CDR3 plus reference TRBV7-2 and TRBJ2-7, the full variable domain is GAGVSQSPSNKVTEKGKDVELRCDPISGHTALYWYRQSLGQGLEFLIYFQGNSAPDKSGLPSDRFSAERTGGSVSTLTIQRTQQEDSAVYLCASSSYSGVSYEQYFGPGTRLTVT.

This chain uses TRBV19 with TRBJ1-5, with TRBD1 matching 10 bases. Germline lookup yields CDR1 LNHDA and CDR2 SQIVND (reference sequence). Trimming took 10 bases from V and 6 from J; bases not matched to a gene: 3. The CDR3 totals 12 residues. The CDR3 DNA follows: TGTGCCACCCGGACAGGGGGTCAGCCCCAGCATTTT. Translated, it gives CATRTGGQPQHF.

The chain uses TRBV3-1 and TRBJ1-1; perhaps TRBD1 as D (5 bases). The length of the CDR3 is 13 residues. The germline V and J ends were trimmed by 1 base and 10 bases, with 13 bases remaining between them. CDR1 is LGHDT, CDR2 YNNKEL, per germline (reference sequence). CDR3 nucleotide sequence: TGTGCCAGCAGCCAAGGGGGGGGTCTCGGAGCTTTCTTT. Amino acids: CASSQGGGLGAFF.

This clonotype was recorded at least ten times. In DNA, the CDR3 is TGTGCCAGCAGCTTAGTTGTTCGGGAAGGAAAACTGTTTTTT. This sequence encodes CASSLVVREGKLFF. This chain uses TRBV7-2 with TRBJ1-4; no clear D gene. Germline-derived CDR1 and CDR2 are SGHTA and FQGNSA. V was cut by 1 base and J by 10 bases, with 13 bases left in between. The CDR3 spans 14 residues.

The rearrangement links TRBV5-6 to TRBJ2-1; unclear D gene. The DNA end lines up better with TRBJ2-7; the J call may be wrong. Per the germline V gene, CDR1 is SGHDT and CDR2 is YYEEEE. CDR3 length: 15 amino acids. The CDR3 sequence is CASSPVDFQGYEQYF. CDR3 bases: TGTGCCAGCAGCCCTGTCGACTTTCAAGGCTACGAGCAGTACTTC.

This chain joins TRBV19 and TRBJ1-2, with D hard to call. The CDR3 has 12 amino acids. Trimming shortened V by 6 bases and J by 2 bases, and 7 bases separated the two germline ends. Germline assignment: CDR1 LNHDA and CDR2 SQIVND (reference sequence). The CDR3 DNA follows: TGTGCCAGTAGCGCCTGGAACTATGGCTACACCTTC. It yields the protein CASSAWNYGYTF. The variable domain in full, completed from reference TRBV19 and TRBJ1-2, reads DGGITQSPKYLFRKEGQNVTLSCEQNLNHDAMYWYRQDPGQGLRLIYYSQIVNDFQKGDIAEGYSVSREKKESFPLTVTSAQKNPTAFYLCASSAWNYGYTFGSGTRLTVV.

This clonotype has just a few counts. This sequence joins TRBV29-1 and TRBJ1-2, with D uncertain. The CDR3 is 14 amino acids. Germline lookup yields CDR1 SQVTM and CDR2 ANQGSEA. The V gene lost 0 bases and the J gene lost 4 bases, with 12 bases spanning the gap. This CDR3 reads CSVEDPRTSYGYTF. CDR3 coding DNA: TGCAGCGTTGAAGACCCCCGGACCTCCTATGGCTACACCTTC.

The chain employs TRBV7-9 and TRBJ1-4; D is unclear. The CDR3 length is 13 residues. The germline gives CDR1 SEHNR, CDR2 FQNEAQ (reference sequence). Trimming removed 5 bases at V and 13 bases at J, with 17 bases between. The CDR3: CASSLPPLRGLFF. In DNA form, the CDR3 reads TGTGCCAGCAGCCTACCGCCCCTGCGAGGACTGTTTTTT.

This clonotype was counted between two and nine times. This rearrangement joins TRBV5-1 to TRBJ2-5; TRBD1 aligns across 11 bases. The CDR3 sequence is 16 residues long. Germline CDR1 and CDR2: SGHRS and YFSETQ. J lost 5 bases, V lost 0 bases, and 6 bases had no gene match. The CDR3 region has the DNA TGCGCCAGCAGCTTGGGGTGGACAGGGGGCACGGAGACCCAGTACTTC. The encoded protein is CASSLGWTGGTETQYF.

V is TRBV28 and J is TRBJ2-3; possibly TRBD1 for D (6 bases). Between the trimmed V and J ends, which lost 5 bases and 2 bases, there was a span of 14 bases. Germline lookup yields CDR1 MDHEN and CDR2 SYDVKM. This CDR3 comprises 15 residues. The CDR3 DNA reads as TGTGCCAGCAGTCAGACGGGACAAACCACAGATACGCAGTATTTT. Its protein is CASSQTGQTTDTQYF.

This clonotype has a handful of counts. The gene calls are TRBV27 and TRBJ2-7; 7 bases are shared with TRBD2. V lost 3 bases to trimming and J lost 1 base; unmatched junction nucleotides: 6. The CDR3 loop spans 15 amino acids. Germline V CDR1 and CDR2: MNHEY, SMNVEV (reference sequence). CDR3 amino acids: CASSLIGEGSYEQYF. The CDR3 coding sequence is TGTGCCAGCAGTTTGATCGGGGAGGGGTCCTACGAGCAGTACTTC.

V is TRBV20-1 and J is TRBJ2-5; weak D call: TRBD2 (6 bases). The J call may not be correct, given that the DNA end is closer to TRBJ2-7. The CDR3 is 14 amino acids. Per germline, CDR1 DFQATT and CDR2 SNEGSKA (reference sequence). Here the CDR3 DNA reads TGCAGTGCTGGGGCGGTCGGGACTCCCTACGAGCAGTACTTC. Amino acids: CSAGAVGTPYEQYF.

This clonotype was picked up a small number of times. Germline and junction disagree at one end, which may indicate a read error. V is TRBV28 and J is TRBJ1-6; D ambiguous. There are 15 residues in the CDR3. From germline, CDR1 is MDHEN and CDR2 SYDVKM. CDR3 in amino acids: CANSLSVNNNSPLHF. The CDR3 DNA sequence: TGTGCCAACAGTTTAAGTGTCAATAATAATTCACCCCTCCACTTT.

This chain links TRBV5-4 with TRBJ1-2; no definite D call. The CDR3 has 14 residues. Trimming shortened V by 1 base and J by 8 bases, and 15 bases separated the two germline ends. Germline loops: CDR1 SGHNT, CDR2 YYREEE (reference sequence). CDR3 coding DNA: TGTGCCAGCAGCTTGTCTATTAGCGGAAGAGGCTACACCTTC. Protein product: CASSLSISGRGYTF.

The genes are TRBV4-3 and TRBJ1-1, with a possible D match to TRBD1 (5 bases). CDR1 LGHNA and CDR2 YSLEER come from the germline V gene. Trimming stripped 0 bases from V and 1 base from J, with 12 bases between. The CDR3 runs 16 residues. The CDR3 spells CASSQDLGLPNTEAFF. CDR3 in DNA: TGCGCCAGCAGCCAAGATCTGGGACTGCCGAACACTGAAGCTTTCTTT.

Only a few counts were recorded for this clonotype. The rearrangement links TRBV10-3 to TRBJ2-7; D gene unclear. V gave up 6 bases and J gave up 0 bases, with 9 bases separating them. The CDR3 has 13 residues. Looked up from germline, CDR1 is ENHRY and CDR2 is SYGVKD. The CDR3 reads CAIRTASSYEQYF. As DNA, the CDR3 is TGTGCCATCAGGACGGCGAGCTCCTACGAGCAGTACTTC.

This clonotype came up a few times. In nucleotides, the CDR3 is TGCGCCAGCAGCCAAGTACATACAGGGGACTATGGCTACACCTTC. It codes for CASSQVHTGDYGYTF. This chain links TRBV4-3 with TRBJ1-2, with 7 positions matching TRBD1. This CDR3 is built from 15 residues. The V and J ends lost 1 base and 3 bases, in that order; junction bases with no gene match: 5. The germline V gene has CDR1 LGHNA and CDR2 YSLEER.

The rearrangement joins TRBV10-3 to TRBJ2-5; 7 bases agree with TRBD1. From germline, CDR1 is ENHRY and CDR2 SYGVKD. The J segment lost 5 bases and the V segment lost 4 bases, leaving 7 bases of the junction unmatched. The CDR3 sequence is 14 residues long. In DNA, the CDR3 is TGTGCCATCAGTGCCGAGACAGGGCCGGAGACCCAGTACTTC. It yields the protein CAISAETGPETQYF.

This clonotype was observed a handful of times. V is TRBV4-3 and J is TRBJ1-1; TRBD1 might be the D (5 bases). This CDR3 is 17 amino acids long. Trimming pared 0 bases from V and 3 bases from J, leaving 17 bases between. Germline V gene data show CDR1 as LGHNA and CDR2 as YSLEER. The CDR3 nucleotides read TGCGCCAGCAGCCAAGATTGGCAGGGTGGGTACGACACTGAAGCTTTCTTT. Amino acids: CASSQDWQGGYDTEAFF.